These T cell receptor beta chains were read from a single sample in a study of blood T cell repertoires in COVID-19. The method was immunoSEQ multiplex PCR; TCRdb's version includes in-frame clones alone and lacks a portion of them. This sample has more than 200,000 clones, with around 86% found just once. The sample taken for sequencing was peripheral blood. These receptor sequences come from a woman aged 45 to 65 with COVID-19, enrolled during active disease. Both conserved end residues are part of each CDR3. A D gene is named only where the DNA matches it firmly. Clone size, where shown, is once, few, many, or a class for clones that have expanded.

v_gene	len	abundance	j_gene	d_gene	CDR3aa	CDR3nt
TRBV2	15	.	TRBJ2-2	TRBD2	CASSPGLAGSGELFF	TGTGCCAGCAGTCCGGGACTAGCCGGGTCCGGGGAGCTGTTTTTT
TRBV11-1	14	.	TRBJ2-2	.	CASSRSRGTGELFF	TGTGCCAGCAGCCGAAGCCGGGGGACCGGGGAGCTGTTTTTT
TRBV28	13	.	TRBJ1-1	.	CASNPAGNTEAFF	TGTGCCAGCAACCCGGCGGGGAACACTGAAGCTTTCTTT
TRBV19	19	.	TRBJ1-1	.	CASTMGSGGRVWLNTEAFF	TGTGCCAGTACCATGGGAAGCGGGGGGCGGGTCTGGTTAAACACTGAAGCTTTCTTT
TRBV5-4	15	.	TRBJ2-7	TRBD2	CASSASGGVSYEQYF	TGTGCCAGCAGCGCGAGCGGGGGCGTCTCCTACGAGCAGTACTTC
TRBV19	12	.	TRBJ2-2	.	CATVQGGGELFF	TGTGCCACCGTGCAGGGGGGCGGGGAGCTGTTTTTT
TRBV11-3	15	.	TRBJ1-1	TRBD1	CASSLDNRGNTEAFF	TGTGCCAGCAGCTTAGACAACAGGGGGAACACTGAAGCTTTCTTT
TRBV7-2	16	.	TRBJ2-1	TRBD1	CASSLAPGTGYNEQFF	TGTGCCAGCAGCTTAGCCCCCGGGACAGGTTACAATGAGCAGTTCTTC
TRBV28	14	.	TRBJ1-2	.	CASSDPGFTYGYTF	TGTGCCAGCAGTGACCCGGGATTTACCTATGGCTACACCTTC
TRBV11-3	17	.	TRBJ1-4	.	CASSKLGGQGRGGKLFF	TGTGCCAGCAGTAAATTAGGTGGGCAGGGCAGGGGCGGAAAACTGTTTTTT
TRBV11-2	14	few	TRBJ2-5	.	CASSGGGTMETQYF	TGTGCCAGCAGCGGGGGGGGGACAATGGAGACCCAGTACTTC
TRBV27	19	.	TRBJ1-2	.	CASSLRVGDPALPLYGYTF	TGTGCCAGCAGTTTAAGGGTCGGGGATCCCGCTCTCCCGCTCTATGGCTACACCTTC
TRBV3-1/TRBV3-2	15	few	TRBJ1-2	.	CASSHRPSTGYGYTF	TGTGCCAGCAGCCACAGACCCTCGACTGGCTATGGCTACACCTTC
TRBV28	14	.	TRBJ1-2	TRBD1	CASTLGGRNYGYTF	TGTGCCAGCACCTTAGGGGGCCGGAACTATGGCTACACCTTC
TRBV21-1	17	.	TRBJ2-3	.	CASDKAATSGFTDTQYF	TGTGCCAGCGATAAAGCGGCGACTAGCGGCTTCACAGATACGCAGTATTTT
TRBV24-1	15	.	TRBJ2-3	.	CATSEGVPSTDTQYF	TGTGCCACCAGCGAAGGGGTTCCTAGCACAGATACGCAGTATTTT
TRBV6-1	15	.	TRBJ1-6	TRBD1	CASSEIGGAGSPLHF	TGTGCCAGCAGTGAGATAGGGGGCGCGGGTTCACCCCTCCACTTT
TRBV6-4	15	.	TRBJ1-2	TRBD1	CASSETGQGIYGYTF	TGTGCCAGCAGTGAGACTGGACAGGGGATTTATGGCTACACCTTC
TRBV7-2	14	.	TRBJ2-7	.	CASSLEPGRYEQYF	TGTGCCAGCAGCTTAGAGCCAGGTCGCTACGAGCAGTACTTC
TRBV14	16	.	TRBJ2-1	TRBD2	CASSPAGGPNHNEQFF	TGTGCCAGCAGCCCAGCGGGGGGGCCGAATCACAATGAGCAGTTCTTC
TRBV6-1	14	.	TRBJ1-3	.	CASSDGASGNTIYF	TGTGCCAGCAGTGATGGGGCCTCTGGAAACACCATATATTTT
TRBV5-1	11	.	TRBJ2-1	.	CASKGRNEQFF	TGCGCCAGCAAGGGGCGAAATGAGCAGTTCTTC
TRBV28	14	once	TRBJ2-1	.	CASSLGGSYNEQFF	TGTGCCAGCAGTTTAGGGGGCAGCTACAATGAGCAGTTCTTC
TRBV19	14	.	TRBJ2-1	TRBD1	CASRGQGLNNEQFF	TGTGCCAGTAGAGGACAGGGCCTAAACAATGAGCAGTTCTTC
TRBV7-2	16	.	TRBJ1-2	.	CASSLANRLGVDGYTF	TGTGCCAGCAGCTTAGCGAACAGACTAGGGGTAGATGGCTACACCTTC
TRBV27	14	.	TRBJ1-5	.	CASSWTVRDQPQHF	TGTGCCAGCAGTTGGACAGTGAGAGATCAGCCCCAGCATTTT
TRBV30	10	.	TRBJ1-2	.	CACGEGSYTF	TGTGCCTGCGGGGAAGGAAGCTACACCTTC
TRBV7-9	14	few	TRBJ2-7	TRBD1	CASSTADRGPEQYF	TGTGCCAGCAGCACAGCGGACAGGGGGCCCGAGCAGTACTTC
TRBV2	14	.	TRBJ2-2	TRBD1	CASHDREGAGELFF	TGTGCCAGCCACGACAGGGAAGGGGCCGGGGAGCTGTTTTTT
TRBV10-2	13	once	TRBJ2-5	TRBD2	CASSVGGGETQYF	TGCGCCAGCAGCGTGGGGGGGGGAGAGACCCAGTACTTC
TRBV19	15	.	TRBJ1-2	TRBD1	CASSKGQGFNYGYTF	TGTGCCAGTAGCAAGGGACAGGGCTTTAACTATGGCTACACCTTC
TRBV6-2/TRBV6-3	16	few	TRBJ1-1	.	CASSYSTSAGRPEAFF	TGTGCCAGCAGTTACTCGACCAGCGCAGGGAGGCCTGAAGCTTTCTTT
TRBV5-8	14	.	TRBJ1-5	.	CASSLTGPSQPQHF	TGTGCCAGCAGCTTGACAGGGCCCAGTCAGCCCCAGCATTTT
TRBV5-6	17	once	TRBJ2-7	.	CASSFGGPEFLSYEQYF	TGTGCCAGCAGCTTTGGCGGGCCAGAATTTCTCTCCTACGAGCAGTACTTC
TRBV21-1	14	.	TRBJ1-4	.	CASNRGQINEKLFF	TGTGCCAGCAACCGGGGACAGATTAATGAAAAACTGTTTTTT
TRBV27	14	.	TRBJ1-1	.	CASSFGGVGTEAFF	TGTGCCAGCAGTTTCGGAGGGGTGGGCACTGAAGCTTTCTTT
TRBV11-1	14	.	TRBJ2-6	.	CASSENSGANVLTF	TGTGCCAGCAGCGAGAACTCTGGGGCCAACGTCCTGACTTTC
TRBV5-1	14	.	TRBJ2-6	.	CASSSFPGANVLTF	TGCGCCAGCAGTTCGTTTCCTGGGGCCAACGTCCTGACTTTC
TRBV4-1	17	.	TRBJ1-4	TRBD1	CASSQEYGAGGREKLFF	TGCGCCAGCAGCCAAGAGTACGGCGCAGGGGGAAGGGAAAAACTGTTTTTT
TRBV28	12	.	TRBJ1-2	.	CASSPRYYGYTF	TGTGCCAGCAGTCCCCGTTACTATGGCTACACCTTC
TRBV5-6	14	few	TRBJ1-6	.	CASSLRTKNSPLHF	TGTGCCAGCAGCTTACGGACAAAAAATTCACCCCTCCACTTT
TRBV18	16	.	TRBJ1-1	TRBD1	CASRRGAGTGNTEAFF	TGTGCCAGCCGAAGGGGGGCCGGGACAGGGAACACTGAAGCTTTCTTT
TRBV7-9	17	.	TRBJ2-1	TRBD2	CASSSIQTSGGSNEQFF	TGTGCCAGCAGCTCCATACAAACTAGCGGGGGCTCGAATGAGCAGTTCTTC
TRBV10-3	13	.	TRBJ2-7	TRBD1	CAISWDRGYEQYF	TGTGCCATCAGCTGGGACAGGGGGTACGAGCAGTACTTC
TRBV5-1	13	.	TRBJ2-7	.	CASSFTSNYEQYF	TGCGCCAGCAGCTTTACCAGTAACTACGAGCAGTACTTC
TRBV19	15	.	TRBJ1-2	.	CASSKVVGLDYGYTF	TGTGCCAGTAGTAAAGTTGTGGGCTTGGACTATGGCTACACCTTC
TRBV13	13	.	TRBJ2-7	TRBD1	CASSWGTEYEQYF	TGTGCCAGCAGCTGGGGGACAGAGTACGAGCAGTACTTC
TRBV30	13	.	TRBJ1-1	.	CAWSIEGNTEAFF	TGTGCCTGGAGTATTGAGGGGAACACTGAAGCTTTCTTT